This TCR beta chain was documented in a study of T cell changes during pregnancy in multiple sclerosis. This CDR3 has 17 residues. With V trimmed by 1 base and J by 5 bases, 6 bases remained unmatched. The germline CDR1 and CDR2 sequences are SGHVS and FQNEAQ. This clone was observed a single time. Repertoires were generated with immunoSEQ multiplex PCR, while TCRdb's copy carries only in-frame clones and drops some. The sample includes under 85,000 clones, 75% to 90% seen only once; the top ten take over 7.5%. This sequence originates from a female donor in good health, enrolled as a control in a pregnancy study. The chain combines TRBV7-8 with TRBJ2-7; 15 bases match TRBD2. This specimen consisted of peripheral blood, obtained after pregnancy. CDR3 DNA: TGTGCCAGCAGCTTAGAGGGGGGACTAGCGGGAGGACACGAGCAGTACTTC. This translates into CASSLEGGLAGGHEQYF.